These T cell receptor beta chains were read from a single sample in a study of T cells after yellow fever vaccination. TCRdb recomputed calls from the 5' RACE reads with MiXCR, one row per CDR3 protein. The table records 300,000 to 400,000 distinct CDR3 sequences, about 10% of them present only once. Sequencing was performed on CD4+ T cells sorted from PBMCs, taken 45 days after the yellow fever booster vaccination. Receptors were obtained from a man between 18 and 35 years old who received the YFV17D yellow fever vaccine. The CDR3 runs from the conserved cysteine through the conserved F or W. The D gene is left open where the match is weak. Rows give clone size only sometimes, using once, few, many, or a class for an expanded clone.

CDR3 length	V gene	J gene	D gene	clone size	CDR3 protein	CDR3 DNA
16	TRBV6-5	TRBJ2-3	TRBD2	.	CASRKLAGAGVDTQYF	TGTGCCAGCAGGAAACTAGCGGGGGCCGGTGTAGATACGCAGTATTTT
13	TRBV20-1	TRBJ2-1	.	few	CSATRGLYNEQFF	TGCAGTGCTACCCGTGGACTATACAATGAGCAGTTCTTC
14	TRBV6-5	TRBJ1-5	.	.	CASSYGQGHQPQHF	TGTGCCAGCAGTTACGGCCAGGGTCATCAGCCCCAGCATTTT
17	TRBV25-1	TRBJ1-5	TRBD1	many	CASSDGQGGFGGQPQHF	TGTGCCAGCAGTGATGGGCAGGGGGGGTTCGGCGGTCAGCCCCAGCATTTT
16	TRBV5-1	TRBJ1-4	.	.	CASSLDRFATNEKLFF	TGCGCCAGCAGCTTGGATCGGTTTGCAACTAATGAAAAACTGTTTTTT
15	TRBV5-1	TRBJ2-7	TRBD1	.	CASSWGTGETYEQYF	TGCGCCAGCAGCTGGGGGACAGGGGAAACCTACGAGCAGTACTTC
17	TRBV27	TRBJ1-6	TRBD1	.	CASSLRAWGQDPSPLHF	TGTGCCAGCAGTTTGCGAGCTTGGGGACAGGACCCTTCACCCCTCCACTTT
17	TRBV4-3	TRBJ2-3	TRBD1	.	CASSQDSHRGNPDTQYF	TGCGCCAGCAGCCAAGATTCGCACAGGGGAAATCCAGATACGCAGTATTTT
16	TRBV24-1	TRBJ2-3	.	many	CATSDLGLPGGDTQYF	TGTGCCACCAGTGATTTGGGCCTACCGGGTGGAGATACGCAGTATTTT
14	TRBV20-1	TRBJ2-7	.	.	CSARDFFGVPRQYF	TGCAGTGCTAGAGACTTTTTCGGGGTACCAAGGCAGTACTTC
15	TRBV4-1	TRBJ2-7	.	.	CSSSPGGALSYEQYF	TGCTCCAGCAGCCCAGGCGGGGCTCTGTCCTACGAGCAGTACTTC
11	TRBV6-5	TRBJ2-1	.	.	CASRLYNEQFF	TGTGCCAGCAGGCTTTACAATGAGCAGTTCTTC